The entry that follows covers one T cell receptor beta chain sequence. Its target is not known. This specimen comes from a study of cytomegalovirus exposure and HLA in healthy donors. Overall study findings and caveats: Later on, analysis showed that most CMV-associated TCR beta chains appeared to be HLA-restricted.

The germline V gene has CDR1 SEHNR and CDR2 FQNEAQ (reference sequence). V lost 5 bases to trimming and J lost 7 bases; unmatched junction nucleotides: 17. This CDR3 spans 17 amino acids. Use of 60 Vbeta and 13 Jbeta primers characterized the PCR. TCRdb's copy holds only in-frame clones and misses some; the assay was immunoSEQ multiplex PCR. Counted here are about 160,000 clones, 82% occurring once; the ten biggest clones make up approximately 1%. The sequenced sample was PBMCs. The rearrangement uses TRBV7-9 and TRBJ2-1; 7 bases fit TRBD2. The receptor comes from a girl aged 2 to 10 in good health and CMV-seropositive. CDR3 sequence (DNA): TGTGCCAGCAGCCCCCGTCGTCGAGCTAGCGGTTGGAATGAGCAGTTCTTC. Translation gives CASSPRRRASGWNEQFF.